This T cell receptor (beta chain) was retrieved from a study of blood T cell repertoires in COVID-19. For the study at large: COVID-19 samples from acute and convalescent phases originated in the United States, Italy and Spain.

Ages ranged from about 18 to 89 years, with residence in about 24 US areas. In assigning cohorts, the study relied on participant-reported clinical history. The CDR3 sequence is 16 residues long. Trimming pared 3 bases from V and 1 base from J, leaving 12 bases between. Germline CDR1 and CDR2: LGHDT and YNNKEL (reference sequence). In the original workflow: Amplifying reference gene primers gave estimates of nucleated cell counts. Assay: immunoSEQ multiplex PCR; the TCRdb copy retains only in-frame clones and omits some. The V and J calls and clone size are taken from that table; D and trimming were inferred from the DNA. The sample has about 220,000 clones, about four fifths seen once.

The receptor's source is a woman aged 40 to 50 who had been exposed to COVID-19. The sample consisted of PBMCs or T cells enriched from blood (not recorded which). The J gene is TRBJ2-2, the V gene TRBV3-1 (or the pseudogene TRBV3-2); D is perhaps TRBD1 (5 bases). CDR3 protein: CASSHHGQGNTGELFF. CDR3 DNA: TGTGCCAGCAGCCATCACGGTCAGGGGAACACCGGGGAGCTGTTTTTT.